Listed below are T cell receptor beta chains from one sample, sequenced in a study of T-cell reconstitution after alpha-beta-depleted transplantation in children. MiXCR, applied by TCRdb to the PCR reads, yields one record per CDR3 protein. The repertoire holds about 600,000 distinct CDR3 sequences, with about 10% as singletons. Sequenced material: PBMCs from the stem cell graft donor, taken from the stem cell graft. The receptors come from a human donor who donated a stem cell graft to a child with acute myeloid leukemia. Each CDR3 is given with its conserved first and last residue. Each record gives: clone size, V gene, D gene, J gene, CDR3 DNA, CDR3 protein. A D gene is named only where the DNA matches it firmly. Clone sizes are given selectively: once, few, many, or a class where the clone is expanded.

clone size: NA; V gene: TRBV28; D gene: TRBD2; J gene: TRBJ2-1; CDR3 DNA: TGTGCCAGCAGTTTAGGGGGACTAGCGCCAAACAATGAGCAGTTCTTC; CDR3 protein: CASSLGGLAPNNEQFF
clone size: few; V gene: TRBV14; D gene: NA; J gene: TRBJ1-4; CDR3 DNA: TGTGCCAGCAGCCGGGGGGCGCTTGAAAAACTGTTTTTT; CDR3 protein: CASSRGALEKLFF
clone size: few; V gene: TRBV7-8; D gene: NA; J gene: TRBJ2-7; CDR3 DNA: TGCGGTCCCCCAAGGGGGGAGGATCCCTCCTACGAGCAGTACTTC; CDR3 protein: CGPPRGEDPSYEQYF
clone size: many; V gene: TRBV6-5; D gene: NA; J gene: TRBJ2-1; CDR3 DNA: TGTGCCAGCAGCCAACGTAGGCATGAGCAGTTCTTC; CDR3 protein: CASSQRRHEQFF
clone size: few; V gene: TRBV20-1; D gene: TRBD2; J gene: TRBJ2-3; CDR3 DNA: TGCAGTGCTAGAAACAGCGGGAGTAGCACAGATACGCAGTATTTT; CDR3 protein: CSARNSGSSTDTQYF
clone size: few; V gene: TRBV6-5; D gene: NA; J gene: TRBJ2-3; CDR3 DNA: TGTGCCAGCAGTTACTTTGCGGGAGCGCAGGGGGAGCAGTATTTT; CDR3 protein: CASSYFAGAQGEQYF
clone size: NA; V gene: TRBV29-1; D gene: NA; J gene: TRBJ2-2; CDR3 DNA: TGCAGCGGGGGGTGGGGCGCGAACACCGGGGAGCTGTTTTTT; CDR3 protein: CSGGWGANTGELFF
clone size: many; V gene: TRBV4-3; D gene: NA; J gene: TRBJ2-3; CDR3 DNA: TGCGCCAGCAGCCAAGATATCACAGATACGCAGTATTTT; CDR3 protein: CASSQDITDTQYF
clone size: many; V gene: TRBV24-1; D gene: NA; J gene: TRBJ2-3; CDR3 DNA: TGTGCCACCAGTGATTTCAGGACAGATACGCAGTATTTT; CDR3 protein: CATSDFRTDTQYF
clone size: NA; V gene: TRBV25-1; D gene: NA; J gene: TRBJ1-3; CDR3 DNA: TGTGCCAGCAGTGAACAAAGGGGACACAGCTCTGGAAACACCATATATTTT; CDR3 protein: CASSEQRGHSSGNTIYF
clone size: many; V gene: TRBV6-1; D gene: NA; J gene: TRBJ2-1; CDR3 DNA: TGTGCCAGCAGTCCGAAGCCAATGCAGTACAATGAGCAGTTCTTC; CDR3 protein: CASSPKPMQYNEQFF
clone size: few; V gene: TRBV5-1; D gene: NA; J gene: TRBJ2-1; CDR3 DNA: TGCGCCAGCAGCTTCGGGGCGGAGAGCTCCTACAATGAGCAGTTCTTC; CDR3 protein: CASSFGAESSYNEQFF
clone size: NA; V gene: TRBV6-2/TRBV6-3; D gene: TRBD2; J gene: TRBJ2-3; CDR3 DNA: TGTGCCTTGGGACTAGGAGGTCCAGATACGCAGTATTTT; CDR3 protein: CALGLGGPDTQYF
clone size: NA; V gene: TRBV28; D gene: NA; J gene: TRBJ2-3; CDR3 DNA: TGTGCCAGCAGCCTACAGGGCGTCACAGATACGCAGTATTTT; CDR3 protein: CASSLQGVTDTQYF
clone size: many; V gene: TRBV7-3; D gene: TRBD2; J gene: TRBJ2-7; CDR3 DNA: TGTGCCAGCAGCGCACTAGCGGGAGGCCCCCCCTGGAATTACGAGCAGTACTTC; CDR3 protein: CASSALAGGPPWNYEQYF
clone size: NA; V gene: TRBV20-1; D gene: NA; J gene: TRBJ2-7; CDR3 DNA: TGCAGTGCTAGAGGCCCCAGGGTAGGCTCCTACGAGCAGTACTTC; CDR3 protein: CSARGPRVGSYEQYF
clone size: many; V gene: TRBV29-1; D gene: NA; J gene: TRBJ2-5; CDR3 DNA: TGCAGCGTTCGTGGAGGAGGGGAGACCCAGTACTTC; CDR3 protein: CSVRGGGETQYF
clone size: few; V gene: TRBV30; D gene: NA; J gene: TRBJ2-7; CDR3 DNA: TGTGCCTGGAGTGTAGGCCTGAGCTCCTACGAGCAGTACTTC; CDR3 protein: CAWSVGLSSYEQYF
clone size: many; V gene: TRBV9; D gene: NA; J gene: TRBJ1-1; CDR3 DNA: TGTGCCAGCAGCCCAGACGTTTGGAGGAACACTGAAGCTTTCTTT; CDR3 protein: CASSPDVWRNTEAFF
clone size: many; V gene: TRBV3-1; D gene: TRBD2; J gene: TRBJ2-1; CDR3 DNA: TGTGCCAGCAGCCCCACTAGCGGGATTCGGGATGAGCAGTTCTTC; CDR3 protein: CASSPTSGIRDEQFF
clone size: NA; V gene: TRBV11-3; D gene: NA; J gene: TRBJ2-7; CDR3 DNA: TGTGCCAGCAGCTTATCAGTCAAGGGGAGCGAGCAGTACTTC; CDR3 protein: CASSLSVKGSEQYF
clone size: NA; V gene: TRBV20-1; D gene: NA; J gene: TRBJ2-7; CDR3 DNA: TGCAGTGCTCTCTTCGCGATTTCCTACGAGCAGTACTTC; CDR3 protein: CSALFAISYEQYF
clone size: few; V gene: TRBV12-3/TRBV12-4; D gene: TRBD1; J gene: TRBJ2-7; CDR3 DNA: TGTGCCAGCAGTTTAGGACACATCGGGACAGGAGTATACTACGAGCAGTACTTC; CDR3 protein: CASSLGHIGTGVYYEQYF
clone size: many; V gene: TRBV10-3; D gene: NA; J gene: TRBJ2-2; CDR3 DNA: TGTGCCATCAGTGAGTCACACAGGGAGGTCACCGGGGAGCTGTTTTTT; CDR3 protein: CAISESHREVTGELFF
clone size: NA; V gene: TRBV20-1; D gene: TRBD2; J gene: TRBJ2-7; CDR3 DNA: TGCAGTGCTAGGTCTACGGCGGGAGACCCCTCCCGCCCTCTATTC; CDR3 protein: CSARSTAGDPSRPLF
clone size: NA; V gene: TRBV20-1; D gene: NA; J gene: TRBJ2-3; CDR3 DNA: TGCAGTGCTAGAGATCTAGTCCCTAAAGAAGCGAACACAGATACGCAGTATTTT; CDR3 protein: CSARDLVPKEANTDTQYF
clone size: many; V gene: TRBV29-1; D gene: NA; J gene: TRBJ2-3; CDR3 DNA: TGCAGCGTTACTCGCAGCGGCACAGATACGCAGTATTTT; CDR3 protein: CSVTRSGTDTQYF
clone size: many; V gene: TRBV29-1; D gene: TRBD2; J gene: TRBJ2-1; CDR3 DNA: TGCAGCGCACTTCTAGCGGGAGGGCTCTTCGAGCAGTTCTTC; CDR3 protein: CSALLAGGLFEQFF
clone size: NA; V gene: TRBV7-9; D gene: NA; J gene: TRBJ2-3; CDR3 DNA: TGTGCCAGCAAGGACGGGGACACAGATACGCAGTATTTT; CDR3 protein: CASKDGDTDTQYF
clone size: many; V gene: TRBV27; D gene: NA; J gene: TRBJ1-1; CDR3 DNA: TGTGCCAGCATCAGAAACACTGAAGCTTTCTTT; CDR3 protein: CASIRNTEAFF
clone size: NA; V gene: TRBV3-1; D gene: TRBD2; J gene: TRBJ2-1; CDR3 DNA: TGTGCCAGCAGCGCCCTAGGGACTACCAATGAGCAGTTCTTC; CDR3 protein: CASSALGTTNEQFF
clone size: few; V gene: TRBV5-1; D gene: TRBD1; J gene: TRBJ2-7; CDR3 DNA: TGCGCCAGCAGCTTCGGGACAGGGGGACTAGGCGAGCAGTACTTC; CDR3 protein: CASSFGTGGLGEQYF
clone size: many; V gene: TRBV29-1; D gene: TRBD2; J gene: TRBJ2-2; CDR3 DNA: TGCAGCGTTGGGCGGGGGTGGGGTTCGAACACCGGGGAGCTGTTTTTT; CDR3 protein: CSVGRGWGSNTGELFF
clone size: few; V gene: TRBV27; D gene: TRBD1; J gene: TRBJ2-1; CDR3 DNA: TGTGCCAGCAGTACTGGACAGGGTAGGAATGAGCAGTTCTTC; CDR3 protein: CASSTGQGRNEQFF
clone size: few; V gene: TRBV7-2; D gene: NA; J gene: TRBJ2-5; CDR3 DNA: TGTGCCAGCAGCTTAGGAGGACGTGACCGGACCCAGTACTTC; CDR3 protein: CASSLGGRDRTQYF
clone size: many; V gene: TRBV7-3; D gene: TRBD2; J gene: TRBJ2-2; CDR3 DNA: TGTGCCAGCAGCCCCCCTAGCGGGAACACCGGGGAGCTGTTTTTT; CDR3 protein: CASSPPSGNTGELFF
clone size: few; V gene: TRBV7-2; D gene: NA; J gene: TRBJ2-7; CDR3 DNA: TGTGCCAGCAGCTTAGTGCACGGGGGTGGACTTACCTACGAGCAGTACTTC; CDR3 protein: CASSLVHGGGLTYEQYF
clone size: NA; V gene: TRBV5-1; D gene: TRBD2; J gene: TRBJ2-2; CDR3 DNA: TGCGCCAGCAGCTTGGCTAGCGGGAGGGCCACCGGGGAGCTGTTTTTT; CDR3 protein: CASSLASGRATGELFF
clone size: once; V gene: TRBV4-3; D gene: NA; J gene: TRBJ2-3; CDR3 DNA: TGCGCCAGCAGCCAAGAAATGATAGGTACGCAGTATTTT; CDR3 protein: CASSQEMIGTQYF
clone size: few; V gene: TRBV4-2; D gene: TRBD2; J gene: TRBJ2-1; CDR3 DNA: TGTGCCAGCAGTCGGACTAGCGGGAGTGGCGACAATGAGCAGTTCTTC; CDR3 protein: CASSRTSGSGDNEQFF
clone size: few; V gene: TRBV3-1; D gene: NA; J gene: TRBJ2-7; CDR3 DNA: TGTGCCAGCAGCGTATCTCCGGAGCCGGCAGTCCACGAGCAGTACTTC; CDR3 protein: CASSVSPEPAVHEQYF
clone size: NA; V gene: TRBV11-1; D gene: NA; J gene: TRBJ2-6; CDR3 DNA: TGTGCCAGCAGCTCCGTCAGCGACCGTTCCTCTGGGGCCAACGTCCTGACTTTC; CDR3 protein: CASSSVSDRSSGANVLTF
clone size: NA; V gene: TRBV29-1; D gene: TRBD1; J gene: TRBJ2-1; CDR3 DNA: TGCAGCGTTGGAAGTCCTCCCGGGACAGGGTACAATGAGCAGTTCTTC; CDR3 protein: CSVGSPPGTGYNEQFF
clone size: many; V gene: TRBV20-1; D gene: NA; J gene: TRBJ2-1; CDR3 DNA: TGCAGTGGGAAGAGGCTAGCCCGTGAGCAGTTCTTC; CDR3 protein: CSGKRLAREQFF
clone size: NA; V gene: TRBV24-1; D gene: NA; J gene: TRBJ2-3; CDR3 DNA: TGTGCCACCATTGATACGCAGTATTTT; CDR3 protein: CATIDTQYF
clone size: many; V gene: TRBV6-5; D gene: TRBD2; J gene: TRBJ2-6; CDR3 DNA: TGTGCCAGCAGTTTGACTAGCTTACCAGGGGCCAACGTCCTGACTTTC; CDR3 protein: CASSLTSLPGANVLTF
clone size: NA; V gene: TRBV3-1; D gene: TRBD2; J gene: TRBJ2-2; CDR3 DNA: TGTGCCAGCAGCCAATCTAGCGGGAGAGGCACCGGGGAGCTGTTTTTT; CDR3 protein: CASSQSSGRGTGELFF
clone size: many; V gene: TRBV2; D gene: TRBD1; J gene: TRBJ2-5; CDR3 DNA: TGTGCCAGCCGCCCGGGACAGCTACAAGAGACCCAGTACTTC; CDR3 protein: CASRPGQLQETQYF
clone size: few; V gene: TRBV20-1; D gene: NA; J gene: TRBJ2-1; CDR3 DNA: TGCAGTGCTCCTCCGCTACAGGTCCCAGATTTCAATGAGCAGTTCTTC; CDR3 protein: CSAPPLQVPDFNEQFF